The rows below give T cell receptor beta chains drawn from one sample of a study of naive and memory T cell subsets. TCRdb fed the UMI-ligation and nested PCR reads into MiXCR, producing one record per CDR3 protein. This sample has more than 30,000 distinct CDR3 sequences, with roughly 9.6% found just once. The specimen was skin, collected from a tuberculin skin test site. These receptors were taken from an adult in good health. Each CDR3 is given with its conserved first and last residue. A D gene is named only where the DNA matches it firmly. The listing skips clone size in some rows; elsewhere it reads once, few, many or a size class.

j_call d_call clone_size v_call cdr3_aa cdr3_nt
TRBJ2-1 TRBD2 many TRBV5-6 CASSLATSGSNEQFF TGTGCCAGCAGCTTGGCGACTAGCGGGAGTAATGAGCAGTTCTTC
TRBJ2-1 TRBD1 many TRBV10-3 CAIRERGRNEQFF TGTGCCATTCGTGAGAGGGGGCGTAATGAGCAGTTCTTC
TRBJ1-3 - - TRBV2 CASSGGAGTANTIYF TGTGCCAGCAGTGGGGGGGCAGGGACCGCAAACACCATATATTTT
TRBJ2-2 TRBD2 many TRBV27 CASSLYTSGGASGELFF TGTGCCAGCAGTTTATATACTAGCGGGGGGGCAAGCGGGGAGCTGTTTTTT
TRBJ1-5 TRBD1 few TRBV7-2 CASSLANRGGNQPQHF TGTGCCAGCAGCTTAGCGAACAGGGGGGGCAATCAGCCCCAGCATTTT
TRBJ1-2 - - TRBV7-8 CASKPTGANYGYTF TGTGCCAGCAAACCGACAGGAGCTAACTATGGCTACACCTTC
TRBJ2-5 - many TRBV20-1 CSASPGLEETQYF TGCAGTGCTAGCCCGGGACTTGAAGAGACCCAGTACTTC
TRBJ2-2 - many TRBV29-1 CSGTNTGELFF TGCAGCGGCACGAACACCGGGGAGCTGTTTTTT
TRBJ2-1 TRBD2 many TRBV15 CATSRPLAGPTFGGNEQFF TGTGCCACCAGCAGACCACTAGCGGGACCGACCTTTGGCGGCAATGAGCAGTTCTTC
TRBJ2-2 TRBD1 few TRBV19 CASRPWTGVATGELFF TGTGCCAGTAGACCATGGACAGGGGTGGCGACCGGGGAGCTGTTTTTT
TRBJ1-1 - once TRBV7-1 CASSYGDTIFPDTEAFF TGTGCCAGCAGCTATGGGGACACCATCTTTCCAGACACTGAAGCTTTCTTT
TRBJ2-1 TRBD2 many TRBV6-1 CASRTGGSGRGEQFF TGTGCCAGCAGGACCGGGGGTAGCGGGAGGGGAGAGCAGTTCTTC
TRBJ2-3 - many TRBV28 CASSLFVPSTDTQYF TGTGCCAGCAGTTTATTTGTTCCTAGCACAGATACGCAGTATTTT
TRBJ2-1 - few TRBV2 CASSDLGSYNEQFF TGTGCCAGCAGTGATCTGGGATCCTACAATGAGCAGTTCTTC
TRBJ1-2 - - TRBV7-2 CASSPRRGDIGGYTF TGTGCCAGCAGCCCAAGACGGGGGGACATCGGTGGCTACACCTTC
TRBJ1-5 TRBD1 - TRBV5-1 CASSFRGADQPQHF TGCGCCAGCAGCTTCAGGGGGGCGGATCAGCCCCAGCATTTT
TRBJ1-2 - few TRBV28 CASSLATNYGYTF TGTGCCAGCAGTTTGGCGACTAACTATGGCTACACCTTC
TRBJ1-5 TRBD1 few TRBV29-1 CSVGQRNQPQHF TGCAGCGTGGGACAGCGCAATCAGCCCCAGCATTTT
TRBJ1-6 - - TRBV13 CASALNSPLHF TGTGCCAGCGCCCTCAATTCACCCCTCCACTTT
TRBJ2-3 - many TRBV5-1 CASSSSTRSRTDTQYF TGCGCCAGCAGCTCCTCAACCAGGAGTCGCACAGATACGCAGTATTTT
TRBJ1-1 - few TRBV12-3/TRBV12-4 CASITDSVGTEAFF TGTGCCAGCATTACGGACAGCGTAGGGACTGAAGCTTTCTTT
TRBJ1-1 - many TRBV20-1 CSARDFTGWTEAFF TGCAGTGCTAGAGATTTTACAGGGTGGACTGAAGCTTTCTTT
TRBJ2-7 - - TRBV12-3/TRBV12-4 CASSFEGRGALEQYF TGTGCCAGCAGTTTCGAGGGCAGGGGTGCTCTCGAGCAGTACTTC
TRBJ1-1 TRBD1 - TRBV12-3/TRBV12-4 CASSTGQGGYGEAFF TGTGCCAGCAGTACAGGACAGGGTGGGTACGGTGAAGCTTTCTTT
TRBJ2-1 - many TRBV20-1 CSARGDNEQFF TGCAGCGCGAGGGGGGACAATGAGCAGTTCTTC
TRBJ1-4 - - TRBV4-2 CASSFEGGTNEKLFF TGTGCCAGCAGCTTTGAGGGGGGGACTAATGAAAAACTGTTTTTT
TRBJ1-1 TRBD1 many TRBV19 CATRLGQVTEAFF TGTGCCACACGACTGGGACAGGTTACTGAAGCTTTCTTT
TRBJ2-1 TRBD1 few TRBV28 CASSELQGASYVNEQFF TGTGCCAGCAGTGAACTACAGGGGGCTAGTTATGTCAATGAGCAGTTCTTC
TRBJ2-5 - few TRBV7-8 CASSLASGDTETQYF TGTGCCAGCAGTCTAGCGTCAGGGGACACGGAGACCCAGTACTTC
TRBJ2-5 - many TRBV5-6 CASSSVRGDIQETQYF TGTGCCAGCAGCTCGGTTAGGGGGGATATCCAAGAGACCCAGTACTTC
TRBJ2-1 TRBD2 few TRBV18 CASSPRLAGGPRASEQFF TGTGCCAGCTCACCACGGCTAGCGGGAGGGCCGAGGGCTAGTGAGCAGTTCTTC
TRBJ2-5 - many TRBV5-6 CASSLASQHHFAGETQYF TGTGCCAGCAGCTTGGCCTCGCAACACCATTTTGCGGGGGAGACCCAGTACTTC
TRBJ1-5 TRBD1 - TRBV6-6 CASTQKRQGSNQPQHF TGTGCCAGCACCCAAAAACGACAGGGGAGCAATCAGCCCCAGCATTTT
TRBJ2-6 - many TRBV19 CASSIRREPGANVLTF TGTGCCAGTAGTATAAGACGGGAGCCTGGGGCCAACGTCCTGACTTTC
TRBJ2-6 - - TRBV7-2 CAPAAGAFSGANVLTF TGTGCTCCCGCGGCAGGGGCGTTCTCTGGGGCCAACGTCCTGACTTTC
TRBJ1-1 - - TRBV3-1 CASSQGQGNEAFF TGTGCCAGCAGCCAGGGTCAGGGGAATGAAGCTTTCTTT
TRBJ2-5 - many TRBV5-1 CASSLEETQYF TGCGCCAGCAGCTTGGAAGAGACCCAGTACTTC
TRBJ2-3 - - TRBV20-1 CSARDRTHYTDTQYF TGCAGTGCTAGAGACAGGACACATTACACAGATACGCAGTATTTT
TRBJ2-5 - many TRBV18 CASSQRTGRETQYF TGTGCCAGCTCACAACGGACTGGACGGGAGACCCAGTACTTC
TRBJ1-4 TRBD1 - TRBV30 CAWSINRGPNEKLFF TGTGCCTGGAGTATCAACAGGGGCCCTAATGAAAAACTGTTTTTT
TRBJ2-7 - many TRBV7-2 CASSRGPAVRQVF TGTGCCAGCAGCCGCGGACCAGCGGTTCGGCAGGTCTTC
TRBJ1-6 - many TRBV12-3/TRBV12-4 CASSLAVRGHSPLHF TGTGCCAGCAGTTTAGCTGTCAGGGGCCACTCACCCCTCCACTTT
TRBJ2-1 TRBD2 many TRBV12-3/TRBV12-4 CASSFRGLAGRGLNEQFF TGTGCCAGCAGTTTTCGGGGACTAGCGGGGCGGGGACTCAATGAGCAGTTCTTC
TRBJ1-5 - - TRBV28 CASLYSGAYNQPQHF TGTGCCAGCTTATATTCCGGGGCCTACAATCAGCCCCAGCATTTT
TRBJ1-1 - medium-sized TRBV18 CASSPPVNTEAFF TGTGCCAGCTCACCACCCGTGAACACTGAAGCTTTCTTT
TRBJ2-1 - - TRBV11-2 CASSLDRGPSYNEQFF TGTGCCAGCAGCTTAGACCGGGGCCCGAGCTACAATGAGCAGTTCTTC
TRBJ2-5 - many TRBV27 CASSDSSIPTQETQYF TGTGCCAGCAGTGATTCTTCCATACCCACCCAAGAGACCCAGTACTTC
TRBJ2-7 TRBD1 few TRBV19 CASSRDRGTYEQYF TGTGCCAGTAGCCGGGACAGGGGCACCTACGAGCAGTACTTC
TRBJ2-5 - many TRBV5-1 CASSSLAEETQYF TGCGCCAGCAGTAGTCTTGCGGAAGAGACCCAGTACTTC
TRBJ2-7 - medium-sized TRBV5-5 CASSFWDSSYEQYF TGTGCCAGCAGCTTTTGGGACTCGTCCTACGAGCAGTACTTC
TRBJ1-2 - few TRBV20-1 CSAPPGEQDYGYTF TGCAGTGCTCCTCCGGGGGAACAGGACTATGGCTACACCTTC
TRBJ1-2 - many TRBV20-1 CSAINREKADGYTF TGCAGTGCTATTAACAGGGAGAAGGCGGATGGCTACACCTTC
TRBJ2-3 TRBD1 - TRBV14 CASSQRDSPYTDTQYF TGTGCCAGCAGCCAGAGGGACAGTCCTTACACAGATACGCAGTATTTT
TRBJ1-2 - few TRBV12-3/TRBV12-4 CASSSEVYGYTF TGTGCCAGCAGTTCAGAGGTCTATGGCTACACCTTC
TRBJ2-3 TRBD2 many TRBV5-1 CASSYGLAGATDTQYF TGCGCCAGCAGCTACGGACTAGCGGGGGCAACAGATACGCAGTATTTT